A selection of T cell receptor beta chains follows, all from one sample in a study of cytomegalovirus exposure and HLA in healthy donors. Measured with immunoSEQ multiplex PCR; TCRdb has only the in-frame clones, and not every one. The sample records some 50,000 clones, 65% to 80% being singletons. Sequences were obtained from PBMCs. The source is a man between 25 and 39 years old in good health and CMV-seronegative. Each CDR3 is given with its conserved first and last residue.

TRBJ1-3 TRBV5-1 CASSFYRGRRGNTIYF
TRBJ1-3 TRBV5-1 CASSLQGGGNTIYF
TRBJ2-7 TRBV4-1 CASSPGWSSYEQYF
TRBJ1-5 TRBV30 CAWSDPTVSNQPQHF
TRBJ1-1 TRBV5-8 CASSTGTGGAGREDTEAFF
TRBJ2-1 TRBV6-5 CASSTTSGNYNEQFF
TRBJ1-4 TRBV29-1 CSAQGYEKLFF
TRBJ2-1 TRBV7-9 CASSLAGRGEQFF
TRBJ2-2 TRBV10-2 CASSDPGRELFF
TRBJ1-2 TRBV4-1 CASSQVRQGSNYGYTF
TRBJ2-3 TRBV4-1 CASSQAGITDTQYF
TRBJ2-2 TRBV14 CASSQEAVTGELFF
TRBJ2-7 TRBV5-6 CASSLGPPRGGRAYEQYF
TRBJ1-2 TRBV10-1 CASCGGYGYTF
TRBJ2-1 TRBV7-9 CASSASGSFNEQFF
TRBJ2-3 TRBV4-1 CASSPQGIQGTDTQYF
TRBJ2-1 TRBV10-3 CAISLAGGNNEQFF
TRBJ2-7 TRBV5-1 CASSRDSPLDEQYF
TRBJ1-2 TRBV14 CASSPLRGDRGPRDGYTF
TRBJ2-7 TRBV18 CASSPKGAGSYEQYF
TRBJ1-2 TRBV7-6 CASSFSDRVDYGYTF
. TRBV15 CATSSEFLAGVYEQYF
TRBJ2-2 TRBV4-1 CASTSAGELFF
TRBJ1-4 TRBV4-1 CASSQFPSNEKLFF
TRBJ2-7 TRBV10-1 CASSPRGYEQYF
TRBJ2-2 TRBV25-1 CASSDKTVNTGELFF
TRBJ2-6 TRBV4-2 CASSPIAGGYSGANVLTF
TRBJ2-2 TRBV10-1 CASSRAQGGWAGELFF
TRBJ2-1 TRBV2 CASSSSGSPMNEQFF
. TRBV6-5 CASSPPRGSFHEQYF
TRBJ1-1 TRBV30 CAWRRTVNSEAFF
TRBJ1-1 TRBV9 CASSPTGYGRYYTEAFF
TRBJ2-7 TRBV2 CASSVDSSYEQYF
TRBJ2-3 TRBV6-8 CASIPDRAADTQYF
TRBJ2-3 TRBV7-6 CASSPGTSYTDTQYF
TRBJ2-3 TRBV18 CASSPPARLTSTDTQYF
TRBJ2-3 TRBV7-9 CASSPGVTGTPGTDTQYF
TRBJ2-1 TRBV19 CASSYREDYNEQFF
TRBJ1-1 TRBV29-1 CSVHWGTPNTEAFF
TRBJ2-3 TRBV5-6 CASSSGTGGTDTQYF
TRBJ1-1 TRBV5-4 CASSLGGTDEAFF
TRBJ2-1 TRBV7-8 CASSPRTYNEQFF
TRBJ2-2 TRBV10-1 CASSLAAGELFF
TRBJ2-5 TRBV11-2 CASSPRTSRETQYF
TRBJ2-1 TRBV29-1 CSGGGLSSYNEQFF
TRBJ2-5 TRBV4-1 CASSQGFSYHRRETQYF
TRBJ2-6 TRBV11-2 CASRLLGGRSGANVLTF
TRBJ2-1 TRBV2 CASSESLAGGSEQFF
TRBJ2-1 TRBV6-1 CASSDTKDSREFF